These T cell receptor beta chains were read from a single sample in a study of T-cell memory formation after mild COVID-19. TCRdb fed the 5' RACE reads into MiXCR, producing one record per CDR3 protein. The table shows about 360,000 distinct CDR3 sequences, with approximately 15% occurring only once. The source material was PBMCs or a T cell subset sorted from them (not recorded which). These receptors all stem from a man between 18 and 29 years old who had mild COVID-19 (a few samples of this study predate the infection). Cell type and time point are not known. Both conserved end residues are trimmed from each CDR3. The order of the fields is V gene, J gene, CDR3 protein.

v_gene: TRBV24-1
j_gene: TRBJ1-1
CDR3aa: ATSDAGGTEAF

v_gene: TRBV29-1
j_gene: TRBJ1-4
CDR3aa: SAVLLGKLF

v_gene: TRBV12-3/TRBV12-4
j_gene: TRBJ2-5
CDR3aa: ASSGLAGDQETQY

v_gene: TRBV9
j_gene: TRBJ2-2
CDR3aa: ASSVGQGQNTGELF

v_gene: TRBV7-2
j_gene: TRBJ2-1
CDR3aa: ASSLAFLRGGFNEQF

v_gene: TRBV7-2
j_gene: TRBJ1-5
CDR3aa: ASSVGAGDQPQH

v_gene: TRBV12-5
j_gene: TRBJ1-3
CDR3aa: ASGFGGVSGNTIY

v_gene: TRBV12-3/TRBV12-4
j_gene: TRBJ2-7
CDR3aa: ASSLGQDLYEQY

v_gene: TRBV5-4
j_gene: TRBJ2-2
CDR3aa: ASSLGGRGTGELF

v_gene: TRBV20-1
j_gene: TRBJ2-1
CDR3aa: SARGNGIYEQF

v_gene: TRBV5-1
j_gene: TRBJ2-1
CDR3aa: ASSWGREQF

v_gene: TRBV7-2
j_gene: TRBJ2-7
CDR3aa: ASSPPNPSSYEQY

v_gene: TRBV11-1
j_gene: TRBJ1-5
CDR3aa: DSSAQGNQPQH

v_gene: TRBV5-1
j_gene: TRBJ1-6
CDR3aa: ASSLVEGDGNSPLH

v_gene: TRBV23-1
j_gene: TRBJ1-5
CDR3aa: ASLTAGEISNQPQH

v_gene: TRBV5-1
j_gene: TRBJ2-5
CDR3aa: ASSLSGQARGYQETQY

v_gene: TRBV3-1
j_gene: TRBJ1-2
CDR3aa: ASSQGGLGAYNGYT

v_gene: TRBV12-3/TRBV12-4
j_gene: TRBJ2-1
CDR3aa: ASSLAQLNEQF

v_gene: TRBV24-1
j_gene: TRBJ2-3
CDR3aa: ATSDNNEPDTQY

v_gene: TRBV18
j_gene: TRBJ2-3
CDR3aa: ASSPRSIGYTQY

v_gene: TRBV7-8
j_gene: TRBJ2-1
CDR3aa: ASSLDRGSYNEQF

v_gene: TRBV5-1
j_gene: TRBJ1-1
CDR3aa: ASSLGPGQTEAF

v_gene: TRBV7-2
j_gene: TRBJ2-5
CDR3aa: ASSNGTRETQY

v_gene: TRBV30
j_gene: TRBJ2-7
CDR3aa: AWSAYRGYEQY

v_gene: TRBV20-1
j_gene: TRBJ2-1
CDR3aa: SARDVAGGNRYNEQF